The source of this TCR beta chain is a study of T cell responses to AZD1222 COVID-19 vaccine. As for the study in general: It was second doses at about 4 or about 12 weeks that were pooled. Regarding the study as a whole: Females outnumbered males among donors, who were mostly white British; clonal diversity was possibly underestimated.

A remark on this clone: Its specificity is unknown.

The CDR3 loop spans 15 amino acids. V was cut by 2 bases and J by 6 bases, with 15 bases left in between. CDR1 and CDR2 from the germline V gene are SGHDT and YYEEEE. The repertoire was sequenced with immunoSEQ multiplex PCR; TCRdb's copy has only in-frame clones and lacks some. This sample has about 130,000 clones; around 92% occur once, and the top ten carry under 2%. The sequenced sample was peripheral blood, obtained on day 0 of AZD1222 vaccination. The sequence derives from an adult in good health. This chain connects TRBV5-6 to TRBJ1-5; D perhaps matches TRBD1 (5 bases). For the CDR3, the DNA is TGTGCCAGCAGCTTAAGAGGGGTTCGGTTTCAGCCCCAGCATTTT. Translated: CASSLRGVRFQPQHF.